The source of this T cell receptor beta chain is a study of beta chain features in type 1 diabetes. Overall study: All samples yielded around 99 million examined sorted cells. General study points: Naive, central memory and regulatory TCRB repertoires appeared more similar among patients than healthy donors. All four CD4+ subsets from Type 1 diabetes patients carried moderately but significantly shorter TCRB CDR3s. Type 1 diabetes patients showed fewer insertions and more deletions at VDJ junctions.

This clone was observed a handful of times. Its cognate antigen is unknown. As every portion of the isolated RNA was reverse transcribed, the sequencing read expressed TCRB transcripts. Millions of reads were obtained on average from naive, central memory and regulatory T cell samples. Assay used: immunoSEQ multiplex PCR; TCRdb lists only in-frame clones, some missing. Of more than 550,000 clones detected, over 13% appear once; the ten largest clones hold 0.04%. Looked up from germline, CDR1 is MNHEY and CDR2 is SMNVEV (reference sequence). Trimming cost V 3 bases and J 5 bases; bases outside gene matches: 9. The length of the CDR3 is 16 residues.

Sequenced input: naive CD4+ T cells from blood. The rearrangement joins TRBV27 to TRBJ2-3; 9 bases match TRBD2. This TCR derives from a man aged 18 to 29 with type 1 diabetes. The CDR3 nucleotides read TGTGCCAGCAGTTTTAGCGGGGGCGCCTCAGGAGATACGCAGTATTTT. Residues: CASSFSGGASGDTQYF.